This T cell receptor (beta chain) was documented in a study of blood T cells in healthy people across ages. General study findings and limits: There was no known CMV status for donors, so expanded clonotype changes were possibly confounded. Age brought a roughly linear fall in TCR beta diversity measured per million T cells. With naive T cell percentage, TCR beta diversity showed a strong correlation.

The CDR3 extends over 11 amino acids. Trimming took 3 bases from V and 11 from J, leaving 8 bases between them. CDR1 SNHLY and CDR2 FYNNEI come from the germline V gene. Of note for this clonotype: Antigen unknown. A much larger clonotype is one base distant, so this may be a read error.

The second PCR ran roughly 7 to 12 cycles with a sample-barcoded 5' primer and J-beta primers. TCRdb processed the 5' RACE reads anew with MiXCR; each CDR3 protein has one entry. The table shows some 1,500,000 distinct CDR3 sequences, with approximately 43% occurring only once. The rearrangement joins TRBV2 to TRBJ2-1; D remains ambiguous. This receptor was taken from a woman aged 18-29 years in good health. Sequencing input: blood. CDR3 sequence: CASSDEEKQFF. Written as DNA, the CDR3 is TGTGCCAGCAGTGATGAGGAGAAGCAGTTCTTC.